This note documents a single T cell receptor (beta chain) sequence. Germline loops: CDR1 SQVTM, CDR2 ANQGSEA. Trimming took 5 bases from V and 1 from J, leaving 15 bases between them. This CDR3 contains 15 residues. This entry comes from a study of CD8 T cells in Susac syndrome. An amount of RNA that ranged from about 0.45 to 1 ug was reverse transcribed with random hexamers. Amplification of TCR beta CDR3 by immunoSEQ multiplex PCR spanned 54 Vbeta and 13 Jbeta. TCRdb called the immunoSEQ multiplex PCR reads again in MiXCR, with one record for every CDR3 protein. This sample has roughly 400,000 distinct CDR3 sequences, with 85% found just once. TEMRA cells were FACS-enriched, and CD8+ and CD4+ T cells were isolated negatively.

V usage is TRBV29-1 and J usage is TRBJ2-1; possible D gene TRBD1, 6 bases. Specimen: CD8+ T cells from PBMCs. This receptor was identified in a human donor with multiple sclerosis. The DNA of the CDR3 is TGCAGCGTTCAAGGACAGCCGTCTTCCTACAATGAGCAGTTCTTC. Its translation is CSVQGQPSSYNEQFF.